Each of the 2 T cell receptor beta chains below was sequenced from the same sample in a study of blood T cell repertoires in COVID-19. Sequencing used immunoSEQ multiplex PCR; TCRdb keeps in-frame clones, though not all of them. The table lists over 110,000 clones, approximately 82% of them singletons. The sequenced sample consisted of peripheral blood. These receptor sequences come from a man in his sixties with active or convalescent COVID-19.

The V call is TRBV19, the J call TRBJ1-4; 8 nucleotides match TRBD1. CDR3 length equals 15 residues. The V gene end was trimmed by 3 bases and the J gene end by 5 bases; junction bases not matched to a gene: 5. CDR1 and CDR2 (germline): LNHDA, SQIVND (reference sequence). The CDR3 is CASSISRTGNEKLFF. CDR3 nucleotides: TGTGCCAGTAGTATTTCCAGGACAGGGAATGAAAAACTGTTTTTT.

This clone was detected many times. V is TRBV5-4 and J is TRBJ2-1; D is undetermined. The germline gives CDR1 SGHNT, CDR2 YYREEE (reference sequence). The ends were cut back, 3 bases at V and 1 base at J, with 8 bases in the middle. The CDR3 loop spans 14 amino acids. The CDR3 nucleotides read TGTGCCAGCAGCTCGGAGTTTTCCTACAATGAGCAGTTCTTC. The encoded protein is CASSSEFSYNEQFF.